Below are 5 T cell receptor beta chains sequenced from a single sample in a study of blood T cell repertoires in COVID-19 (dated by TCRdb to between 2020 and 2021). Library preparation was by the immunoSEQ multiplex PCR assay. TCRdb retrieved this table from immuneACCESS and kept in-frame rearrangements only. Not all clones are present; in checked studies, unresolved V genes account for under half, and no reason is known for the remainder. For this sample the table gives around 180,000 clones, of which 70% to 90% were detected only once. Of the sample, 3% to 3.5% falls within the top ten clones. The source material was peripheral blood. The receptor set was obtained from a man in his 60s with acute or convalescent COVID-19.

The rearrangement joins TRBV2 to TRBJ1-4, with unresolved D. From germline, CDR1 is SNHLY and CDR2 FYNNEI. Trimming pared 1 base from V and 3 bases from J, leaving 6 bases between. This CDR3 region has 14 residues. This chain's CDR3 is CASSEVRSNEKLFF. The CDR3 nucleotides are TGTGCCAGCAGTGAAGTCAGGTCTAATGAAAAACTGTTTTTT.

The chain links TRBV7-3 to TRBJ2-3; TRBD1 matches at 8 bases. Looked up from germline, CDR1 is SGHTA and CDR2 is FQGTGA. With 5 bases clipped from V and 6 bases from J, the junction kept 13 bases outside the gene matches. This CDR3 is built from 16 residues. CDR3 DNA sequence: TGTGCCAGCAGCGTCCAGGGGGCGCTTGGGGCGGATACGCAGTATTTT. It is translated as CASSVQGALGADTQYF.

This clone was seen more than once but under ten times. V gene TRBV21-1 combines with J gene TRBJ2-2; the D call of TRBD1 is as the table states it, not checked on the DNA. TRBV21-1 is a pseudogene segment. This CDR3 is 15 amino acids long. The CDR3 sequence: CASSGDRVNTGELFF. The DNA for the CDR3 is TGTGCCAGCAGCGGGGACAGGGTAAACACCGGGGAGCTGTTTTTT.

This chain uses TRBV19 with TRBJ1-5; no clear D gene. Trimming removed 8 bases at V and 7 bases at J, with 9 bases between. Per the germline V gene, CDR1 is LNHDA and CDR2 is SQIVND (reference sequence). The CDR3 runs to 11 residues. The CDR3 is CASLVWQPQHF. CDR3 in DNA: TGTGCCAGTTTAGTTTGGCAGCCCCAGCATTTT.

In nucleotides, the CDR3 is TGCGCCAGCAGCTTGGCCGGGAGGGCTAGCAATGAGCAGTTCTTC. Amino acid sequence: CASSLAGRASNEQFF. This chain joins TRBV5-1 and TRBJ2-1; 8 bases match TRBD2. The CDR3 runs to 15 residues. V dropped 0 bases and J dropped 6; count of bases not matched to a gene: 5. Per germline, CDR1 SGHRS and CDR2 YFSETQ.